Presented here are 26 T cell receptor beta chains from one specimen sequenced in a study of cytomegalovirus exposure and HLA in healthy donors (dated by TCRdb to 2016 to 2017). Receptor amplification or capture employed the immunoSEQ multiplex PCR assay. The multiplex PCR relied on a mix of 60 forward primers for TCR Vbeta segments and 13 reverse primers for TCR Jbeta segments. Held by TCRdb, this immuneACCESS table contains in-frame sequences only and omits some clones. Under half of the omission traces to an unresolved V gene where checked; the cause of the rest is unknown. This sample gives tens of thousands of clones in total; 72% of them show up just once. Just under 5% of the sample rests with the top ten. Sequencing was performed on PBMCs. Receptors were obtained from a man in his sixties in good health and CMV-seropositive.

This chain joins TRBV30 and TRBJ1-1, with a tentative D call TRBD1 (5 bases). Germline CDR1 GTSNPN, CDR2 SVGIG (reference sequence). CDR3 length: 12 residues. Trimming shortened V by 2 bases and J by 5 bases, and 9 bases separated the two germline ends. CDR3 sequence: CAWSRGFTEAFF. The CDR3 nucleotides are TGTGCCTGGAGTAGGGGTTTTACTGAAGCTTTCTTT. Looking up the rest from reference TRBV30 and TRBJ1-1 gives the full variable domain: SQTIHQWPATLVQPVGSPLSLECTVEGTSNPNLYWYRQAAGRGLQLLFYSVGIGQISSEVPQNLSASRPQDRQFILSSKKLLLSDSGFYLCAWSRGFTEAFFGQGTRLTVV.

The chain uses TRBV19 and TRBJ1-1; D unclear. V was clipped by 9 bases and J by 3 bases, with 14 bases between them. The germline gives CDR1 LNHDA, CDR2 SQIVND (reference sequence). The CDR3 totals 13 residues. Here the CDR3 reads CASSDRRDTEAFF. In nucleotides, the CDR3 is TGTGCCAGCTCGGACCGGCGGGACACTGAAGCTTTCTTT.

In this sample, this clone turned up once. This chain joins TRBV10-3 and TRBJ1-5; D uncertain. V was clipped by 1 base and J by 3 bases, with 7 bases between them. The CDR3 length is 14 residues. Looked up from germline, CDR1 is ENHRY and CDR2 is SYGVKD. The CDR3 bases are TGTGCCATCAGTGAGTACGGGAACAATCAGCCCCAGCATTTT. The encoded protein is CAISEYGNNQPQHF.

The V call is TRBV5-4, the J call TRBJ1-1, with D possibly being TRBD1 (6 bases). CDR3 length: 14 residues. V was cut by 4 bases and J by 4 bases, with 14 bases left in between. From germline, CDR1 is SGHNT and CDR2 YYREEE (reference sequence). The CDR3 region has the DNA TGTGCCAGCAGCCCGGACAGCCGCGGCACTGAAGCTTTCTTT. This encodes CASSPDSRGTEAFF. Looking up the rest from reference TRBV5-4 and TRBJ1-1 gives the full variable domain: ETGVTQSPTHLIKTRGQQVTLRCSSQSGHNTVSWYQQALGQGPQFIFQYYREEENGRGNFPPRFSGLQFPNYSSELNVNALELDDSALYLCASSPDSRGTEAFFGQGTRLTVV.

The V and J genes are TRBV9 and TRBJ2-1; D possibly corresponds to TRBD2 (5 bases). The CDR3 is 13 amino acids. The germline CDR1 and CDR2 sequences are SGDLS and YYNGEE. The V gene lost 5 bases and the J gene lost 4 bases, with 10 bases spanning the gap. The CDR3 DNA is TGTGCCAGCAGTCGGACTGAGTACAATGAGCAGTTCTTC. It yields the protein CASSRTEYNEQFF.

The chain couples TRBV7-6 to TRBJ2-7; possibly TRBD2 for D (6 bases). Germline lookup yields CDR1 SGHVS and CDR2 FNYEAQ. The CDR3 length is 14 residues. The V gene lost 0 bases and the J gene lost 6 bases, with 12 bases spanning the gap. This chain's CDR3 is CASSLAHRETEQYF. CDR3 DNA: TGTGCCAGCAGCTTAGCGCACCGGGAGACCGAGCAGTACTTC.

This clone was seen a handful of times. This rearrangement joins TRBV19 to TRBJ2-5; D call uncertain. The germline gives CDR1 LNHDA, CDR2 SQIVND (reference sequence). The CDR3 has 12 residues. The V gene lost 5 bases and the J gene lost 3 bases, with 7 bases spanning the gap. CDR3 sequence reads: CASSATEETQYF. CDR3 DNA sequence: TGTGCCAGTAGTGCCACGGAAGAGACCCAGTACTTC.

This clone was seen once. The chain employs TRBV6-5 and TRBJ2-2; TRBD2 aligns across 16 bases. The J segment lost 6 bases and the V segment lost 4 bases, leaving 2 bases of the junction unmatched. Germline-derived CDR1 and CDR2 are MNHEY and SVGAGI. This CDR3 is 16 amino acids long. This CDR3 is CASSWGLAGGAGELFF. CDR3 DNA sequence: TGTGCCAGCAGTTGGGGACTAGCGGGGGGGGCCGGGGAGCTGTTTTTT.

The chain couples TRBV5-1 to TRBJ2-5, with D possibly TRBD2 on 5 matching bases. CDR1 is SGHRS, CDR2 YFSETQ, per germline. The V and J ends lost 4 bases and 1 base respectively, with 14 bases between them. The CDR3 has 15 residues. This CDR3 reads CASSEWTGSQETQYF. In nucleotides, the CDR3 is TGCGCCAGCAGCGAATGGACTGGCTCCCAAGAGACCCAGTACTTC.

In DNA, the CDR3 is TGTGCCAGCAGTCCGGACAGCGAAGAGACCCAGTACTTC. Translating it yields CASSPDSEETQYF. The chain has TRBV28 and TRBJ2-5; weak D call: TRBD1 (6 bases). Germline CDR1 MDHEN, CDR2 SYDVKM. Trimming shortened V by 5 bases and J by 3 bases, and 10 bases separated the two germline ends. The CDR3 is made up of 13 amino acids.

The chain couples TRBV27 to TRBJ2-5, with TRBD2 matching over 7 bases. The CDR3 length is 19 residues. The germline CDR1 and CDR2 sequences are MNHEY and SMNVEV (reference sequence). Unmatched junction bases numbered 22, after V lost 2 bases and J lost 7 bases. The CDR3 DNA follows: TGTGCCAGCAGTTTACGGTGGGGGAGGGATAAGGGAAAGCAATTGACCCAGTACTTC. This codes for CASSLRWGRDKGKQLTQYF.

The chain combines TRBV7-7 with TRBJ1-3, with unresolved D. The CDR3 is made up of 13 amino acids. From germline, CDR1 is SSHAT and CDR2 FNYEAQ (reference sequence). The CDR3 loop is CANEPISGNTIYF. The CDR3 DNA is TGTGCGAACGAGCCGATCTCTGGAAACACCATATATTTT.

This clone was counted once. The CDR3 bases are TGCGCCAGCAGCTTGGCCGCGAGGGGGGGCGCGAGTGGCTACACCTTC. Residues: CASSLAARGGASGYTF. The chain carries TRBV5-1 and TRBJ1-2, with D possibly matching TRBD1 (6 bases). CDR1 SGHRS and CDR2 YFSETQ come from the germline V gene. The CDR3 contains 16 residues. V lost 0 bases, J lost 7 bases, and 19 bases lay in between.

There are a few counts of this clone. The rearrangement uses TRBV4-3 and TRBJ2-1, with 8 nucleotides matching TRBD2. This CDR3 has 15 amino acids. After removal of 0 bases from V and 8 bases from J, the junction contained 6 bases not matched to a gene. In germline, CDR1 is LGHNA, CDR2 YSLEER. CDR3 protein: CASSQETGGQDEQFF. DNA of the CDR3: TGCGCCAGCAGCCAAGAAACGGGAGGGCAGGATGAGCAGTTCTTC.

This chain connects TRBV4-3 to TRBJ2-1; tentatively, D is TRBD1 (6 bases). The germline V and J ends were trimmed by 1 base and 6 bases, with 16 bases remaining between them. Germline V gene lookup returns CDR1 LGHNA and CDR2 YSLEER. The CDR3 loop spans 16 amino acids. CDR3 nucleotide sequence: TGCGCCAGCAGCCAAGGTCCCAGGGGAGTGGGCAATGAGCAGTTCTTC. This encodes CASSQGPRGVGNEQFF.

CDR3 sequence: CASSPRQVTYEQYF. CDR3 DNA sequence: TGTGCCAGCAGCCCGCGACAGGTCACCTACGAGCAGTACTTC. The gene calls are TRBV14 and TRBJ2-7, with a tentative D call TRBD1 (6 bases). Trimming shortened V by 4 bases and J by 2 bases, and 12 bases separated the two germline ends. This CDR3 has 14 amino acids. CDR1 is SGHDN, CDR2 FVKESK, per germline.

The CDR3 nucleotides read TGTGCCAGCATAACTAGCGGGAGCTACGAGCAGTACTTC. Its protein is CASITSGSYEQYF. V gene TRBV25-1 combines with J gene TRBJ2-7, with 11 positions matching TRBD2. The germline V gene encodes CDR1 MGHDK and CDR2 SYGVNS. The CDR3 covers 13 residues. Germline trimming cut 7 bases from V and 3 bases from J; bases unmatched to any gene: 2.

This clone was recorded a few times. The chain employs TRBV6-5 and TRBJ2-5; TRBD1 agrees at 8 bases. Germline V CDR1 and CDR2: MNHEY, SVGAGI. The CDR3 covers 15 residues. The J segment lost 5 bases and the V segment lost 3 bases, leaving 8 bases of the junction unmatched. The CDR3, as DNA: TGTGCCAGCAGTTATCAGGGGGCTTGGAGGGAGACCCAGTACTTC. Encoded protein: CASSYQGAWRETQYF.

J is TRBJ1-2 and V is TRBV4-1; D is possibly TRBD1 (5 bases). CDR3 size: 15 residues. The V gene lost 1 base and the J gene lost 0 bases, with 9 bases spanning the gap. Germline V gene lookup returns CDR1 MGHRA and CDR2 YSYEKL. DNA of the CDR3: TGCGCCAGCAGCCAAGCTCCAGGGCCTAACTATGGCTACACCTTC. Translating gives CASSQAPGPNYGYTF.

The V gene is TRBV28, the J gene TRBJ1-3; D is unresolved. Per germline, CDR1 MDHEN and CDR2 SYDVKM. V lost 0 bases and J 2 bases, leaving 8 bases between the germline ends. The CDR3 covers 15 residues. CDR3 coding DNA: TGTGCCAGCAGTTTATGGGAGAGGACTGGAAACACCATATATTTT. This encodes CASSLWERTGNTIYF.

In its sample, this clone was seen a few times. V is TRBV7-9 and J is TRBJ2-3, with D hard to call. Between the trimmed V and J ends, which lost 5 bases and 4 bases, there was a span of 7 bases. Looked up from germline, CDR1 is SEHNR and CDR2 is FQNEAQ (reference sequence). CDR3 length: 12 residues. The CDR3 coding sequence is TGTGCCAGCAGCCCAGTATCAGATACGCAGTATTTT. Protein product: CASSPVSDTQYF.

This rearrangement joins TRBV27 to TRBJ2-1, with 13 positions matching TRBD2. V trimming: 6 bases; J trimming: 8 bases; junction bases outside the gene matches: 4. The CDR3 totals 14 residues. In germline, CDR1 is MNHEY, CDR2 SMNVEV (reference sequence). CDR3 bases: TGTGCCAGCAGCGGACTAGCGGGAGTGGATGAGCAGTTCTTC. This translates into CASSGLAGVDEQFF.

Only a few counts were recorded for this clone. The rearrangement uses TRBV6-5 and TRBJ1-1; D is unclear. Germline V gene data show CDR1 as MNHEY and CDR2 as SVGAGI. The ends were cut back, 0 bases at V and 10 bases at J, with 15 bases in the middle. This CDR3 is built from 14 residues. The CDR3 is CASSYSAAGNGAFF. Written as DNA, the CDR3 is TGTGCCAGCAGTTACTCGGCGGCGGGAAACGGAGCTTTCTTT.

The genes are TRBV6-5 and TRBJ1-5; tentatively, D is TRBD1 (6 bases). Germline CDR1 is MNHEY and CDR2 is SVGAGI. With 7 bases removed from V and 4 bases from J, the gap between germline ends came to 11 bases. CDR3 length: 13 residues. CDR3: CASMWQGNQPQHF. The CDR3 DNA sequence: TGTGCCAGCATGTGGCAGGGGAATCAGCCCCAGCATTTT.

The chain has TRBV9 and TRBJ2-3; 9 bases are a match to TRBD2. The CDR3 consists of 16 residues. Germline-derived CDR1 and CDR2 are SGDLS and YYNGEE. Trimming removed 4 bases from V and 4 bases from J; junction bases left unmatched: 10. CDR3 sequence reads: CASSHFSGSAPDTQYF. CDR3 in DNA: TGTGCCAGCAGCCATTTTAGCGGGAGTGCGCCAGATACGCAGTATTTT.

This rearrangement joins TRBV5-6 to TRBJ2-3, with TRBD1 as a possible D gene (6 bases). V was clipped by 0 bases and J by 6 bases, with 11 bases between them. CDR1 and CDR2 (germline): SGHDT, YYEEEE. This CDR3 region has 14 residues. The CDR3 sequence: CASSLVGTWDTQYF. The CDR3 DNA sequence: TGTGCCAGCAGCTTGGTCGGGACATGGGATACGCAGTATTTT. Together with reference TRBV5-6 and TRBJ2-3, the CDR3 gives the full variable domain: DAGVTQSPTHLIKTRGQQVTLRCSPKSGHDTVSWYQQALGQGPQFIFQYYEEEERQRGNFPDRFSGHQFPNYSSELNVNALLLGDSALYLCASSLVGTWDTQYFGPGTRLTVL.